This T cell receptor (beta chain) was retrieved from a study of PD-1 blockade in classical Hodgkin lymphoma. Libraries were prepared by immunoSEQ multiplex PCR; TCRdb keeps only in-frame clonotypes and omits some of them. The sample lists under 70,000 clones, 71% occurring once. The J segment lost 2 bases and the V segment lost 4 bases, leaving 13 bases of the junction unmatched. The CDR3 is 18 amino acids. Germline V gene lookup returns CDR1 SGHRS and CDR2 YFSETQ. Relapses following autologous stem cell transplantation were seen in all patients, with brentuximab vedotin exposure varying. The chain joins TRBV5-1 to TRBJ2-1; 9 bases are shared with TRBD1. The TCR comes from a human donor with classical Hodgkin lymphoma. The source material was peripheral blood mononuclear cells (PBMCs), sampled before the second cycle of nivolumab. This CDR3 reads CASSKHMIRDRAYNEQFF. The DNA for the CDR3 is TGCGCCAGCAGCAAACATATGATCCGGGACAGGGCCTACAATGAGCAGTTCTTC.